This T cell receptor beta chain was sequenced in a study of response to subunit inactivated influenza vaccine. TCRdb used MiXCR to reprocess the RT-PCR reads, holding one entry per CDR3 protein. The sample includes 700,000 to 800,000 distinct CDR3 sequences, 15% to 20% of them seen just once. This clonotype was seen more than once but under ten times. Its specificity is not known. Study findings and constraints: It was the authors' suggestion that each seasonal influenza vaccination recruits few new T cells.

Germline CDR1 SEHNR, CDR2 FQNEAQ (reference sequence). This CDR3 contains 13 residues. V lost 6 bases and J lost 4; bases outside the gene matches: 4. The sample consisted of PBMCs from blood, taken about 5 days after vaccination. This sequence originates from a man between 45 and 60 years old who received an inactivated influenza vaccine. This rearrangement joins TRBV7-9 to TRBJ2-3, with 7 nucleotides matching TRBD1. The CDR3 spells CASSKGGADTQYF. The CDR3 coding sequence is TGTGCCAGCAGTAAAGGGGGCGCAGATACGCAGTATTTT.